These 14 T cell receptor beta chains were all obtained from the same sample, sequenced in a study of blood T cell repertoires in COVID-19. Assay used: immunoSEQ multiplex PCR; TCRdb lists only in-frame clones, some missing. Found here are about 200,000 clones, more than 75% of them singletons; the top ten hold around 17%. Sequencing was performed on PBMCs or T cells enriched from blood (not recorded which). These receptors were collected from a woman aged 45-59 years with acute COVID-19.

The rearrangement uses TRBV6-5 and TRBJ2-1; 9 positions agree with TRBD1. The CDR3 runs 15 residues. Trimming took 4 bases from V and 7 from J; bases not matched to a gene: 8. The V gene's germline CDR1 is MNHEY and CDR2 SVGAGI. CDR3 region: CASSFGQGKWNEQFF. In DNA, the CDR3 is TGTGCCAGCAGTTTTGGACAGGGGAAGTGGAATGAGCAGTTCTTC.

The CDR3, as DNA: TGTGCCAGCAGTTTATCCGGCCGGGACAGGGGCGGCTACACCTTC. This gives the protein CASSLSGRDRGGYTF. V usage is TRBV27 and J usage is TRBJ1-2, with TRBD1 identical over 10 bases. Trimming took 0 bases from V and 8 from J; bases not matched to a gene: 6. This CDR3 is built from 15 residues. Germline V gene data show CDR1 as MNHEY and CDR2 as SMNVEV (reference sequence).

The chain uses TRBV19 and TRBJ1-4; D might be TRBD1 (6 bases). The CDR3 totals 16 residues. V was clipped by 6 bases and J by 0 bases, with 14 bases between them. CDR1 LNHDA and CDR2 SQIVND come from the germline V gene (reference sequence). CDR3 in amino acids: CASSGDKYATNEKLFF. The DNA for the CDR3 is TGTGCCAGTAGCGGGGACAAATATGCAACTAATGAAAAACTGTTTTTT.

The genes are TRBV7-2 and TRBJ1-1; the D gene is possibly TRBD1 (5 bases). CDR3 length: 15 residues. Trimming took off 1 base at V and 7 bases at J, with 16 bases between the two ends. CDR1 SGHTA and CDR2 FQGNSA come from the germline V gene. The CDR3 DNA reads TGTGCCAGCAGCTTAGGGTTAGGCAGGGAAGGTGAAGCTTTCTTT. This codes for CASSLGLGREGEAFF.

The chain uses TRBV3-1 (or the pseudogene TRBV3-2) and TRBJ1-1, with D maybe TRBD1 (6 bases). Germline values: CDR1 LGHDT, CDR2 YNNKEL (reference sequence). The ends were cut back, 1 base at V and 8 bases at J, with 11 bases in the middle. The CDR3 consists of 13 residues. CDR3 residues: CASSQGAGVEAFF. CDR3 coding DNA: TGTGCCAGCAGCCAAGGGGCAGGGGTGGAAGCTTTCTTT.

The count of this clone is one. The rearrangement links TRBV7-5 to TRBJ2-7; TRBD2, the table's D call, lacks a check against the DNA. TRBV7-5 is labeled a pseudogene. This CDR3 is built from 15 residues. Written as DNA, the CDR3 is TGTGTCAGAAGCTTATGGAGATACACGACCTACGAGCAGTACGTC. Protein product: CVRSLWRYTTYEQYV.

This rearrangement joins TRBV2 to TRBJ1-2; D is unclear. Trimming removed 5 bases at V and 5 bases at J, with 6 bases between. The CDR3 totals 11 residues. Looked up from germline, CDR1 is SNHLY and CDR2 is FYNNEI. The CDR3 region is CASSLEYGYTF. CDR3 in DNA: TGTGCCAGCAGTTTAGAGTATGGCTACACCTTC.

The genes are TRBV6-5 and TRBJ2-2; a possible D gene is TRBD1 (5 bases). Germline V gene sequence: CDR1 MNHEY, CDR2 SVGAGI. Trimming removed 2 bases at V and 7 bases at J, with 11 bases between. The CDR3 is made up of 14 amino acids. The CDR3 region is CASSYGDRGGELFF. CDR3 DNA sequence: TGTGCCAGCAGTTACGGCGACAGAGGCGGGGAGCTGTTTTTT.

The V call is TRBV7-9, the J call TRBJ2-4, with TRBD1 matching 8 bases. From germline, CDR1 is SEHNR and CDR2 FQNEAQ (reference sequence). The length of the CDR3 is 16 residues. The J segment lost 0 bases and the V segment lost 3 bases, leaving 4 bases of the junction unmatched. Written as DNA, the CDR3 is TGTGCCAGCAGCTTTGGGACAGGCCTAGCCAAAAACATTCAGTACTTC. Its translation: CASSFGTGLAKNIQYF. Variable domain in full (rest from reference TRBV7-9 and TRBJ2-4): DTGVSQNPRHKITKRGQNVTFRCDPISEHNRLYWYRQTLGQGPEFLTYFQNEAQLEKSRLLSDRFSAERPKGSFSTLEIQRTEQGDSAMYLCASSFGTGLAKNIQYFGAGTRLSVL.

The rearrangement joins TRBV25-1 to TRBJ1-1, with a tentative D call TRBD1 (6 bases). The CDR3 consists of 15 residues. Between the trimmed V and J ends, which lost 2 bases and 7 bases, there was a span of 17 bases. Germline lookup yields CDR1 MGHDK and CDR2 SYGVNS. CDR3: CASSEVGTKSGEAFF. The CDR3 nucleotides are TGTGCCAGCAGTGAAGTCGGGACAAAATCGGGTGAAGCTTTCTTT.

This chain links TRBV5-1 with TRBJ1-3, with 8 positions matching TRBD1. Germline V gene sequence: CDR1 SGHRS, CDR2 YFSETQ. The trim removed 3 bases at V and 3 bases at J, leaving 23 bases unmatched. The CDR3 has 21 amino acids. The CDR3 spells CASSSKGPTDRATGFGNTIYF. The CDR3, as DNA: TGCGCCAGCAGCTCCAAGGGGCCCACGGACAGGGCCACAGGGTTTGGAAACACCATATATTTT.

This clone was detected a few times. The chain joins TRBV28 to TRBJ1-5, with 9 bases aligning to TRBD1. There are 15 residues in the CDR3. V shed 6 bases, J shed 3 bases, and the junction held 6 bases outside the gene matches. From germline, CDR1 is MDHEN and CDR2 SYDVKM. The CDR3 region is CASRNRGRINQPQHF. CDR3 nucleotides: TGTGCCAGCAGGAACAGGGGGCGGATCAATCAGCCCCAGCATTTT.

J is TRBJ1-5 and V is TRBV28; D remains unclear. The V end was cut by 2 bases, the J end by 0 bases, with 8 bases between. CDR1 MDHEN and CDR2 SYDVKM come from the germline V gene. The CDR3 covers 15 residues. CDR3 residues: CASSLVLYSNQPQHF. CDR3 bases: TGTGCCAGCAGTTTAGTACTATATAGCAATCAGCCCCAGCATTTT.

V is TRBV5-1 and J is TRBJ2-3; 10 nucleotides agree with TRBD2. Per germline, CDR1 SGHRS and CDR2 YFSETQ. This CDR3 contains 16 residues. Trimming at V came to 1 base and at J to 3 bases, leaving 5 bases not matched to a gene. CDR3 in DNA: TGCGCCAGCAGCTTGAGGCCTAGCGGGGGAACAGATACGCAGTATTTT. This encodes CASSLRPSGGTDTQYF.